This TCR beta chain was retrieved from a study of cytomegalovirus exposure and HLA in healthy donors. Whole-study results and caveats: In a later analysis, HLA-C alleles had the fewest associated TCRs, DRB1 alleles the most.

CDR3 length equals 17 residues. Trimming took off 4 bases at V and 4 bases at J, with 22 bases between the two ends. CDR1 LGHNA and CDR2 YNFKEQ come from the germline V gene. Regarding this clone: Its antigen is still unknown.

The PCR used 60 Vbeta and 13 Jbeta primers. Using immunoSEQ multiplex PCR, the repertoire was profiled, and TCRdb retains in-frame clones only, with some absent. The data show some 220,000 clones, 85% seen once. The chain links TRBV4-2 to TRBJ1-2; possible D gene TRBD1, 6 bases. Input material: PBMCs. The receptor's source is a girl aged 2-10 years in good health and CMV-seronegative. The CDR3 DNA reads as TGTGCCAGCAGCCCTCAACTCAACGGACAGACTATCTATGGCTACACCTTC. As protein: CASSPQLNGQTIYGYTF.